The 21 T cell receptor beta chains in this list originate from one sample, sequenced in a study of blood T cell repertoires in COVID-19 (TCRdb year 2020). Libraries were made using the immunoSEQ multiplex PCR assay. TCRdb took over this immuneACCESS table, retaining in-frame rearrangements with V and J assigned. Such tables are incomplete; in checked studies, under half of the missing clones stem from an unresolved V gene, and the remainder is unexplained. Recorded for this sample are roughly 130,000 clones; approximately 80% of them occurred a single time. The ten largest clones represent 16% of the sample. The material sequenced was peripheral blood. These TCRs come from a woman aged 45-60 years with acute or convalescent COVID-19.

J is TRBJ2-1 and V is TRBV12-5; tentatively, D is TRBD2 (5 bases). The CDR3 covers 11 residues. V was shortened by 6 bases and J by 5 bases, with 5 bases between the two germline ends. The germline V gene has CDR1 LGHNT and CDR2 FRNRAP. CDR3 nucleotides: TGTGCTAGTGGACTAGACAATGAGCAGTTCTTC. Encoded protein: CASGLDNEQFF.

In this sample, this clone turned up once. The J gene is TRBJ1-6, the V gene TRBV27, with 7 positions matching TRBD1. Germline values: CDR1 MNHEY, CDR2 SMNVEV (reference sequence). The junction had 3 bases not matched to a gene; V was cut back by 5 bases and J by 8 bases. The length of the CDR3 is 13 residues. The CDR3 loop is CASSTGADSPLHF. The CDR3 DNA reads as TGTGCCAGCAGTACAGGGGCAGATTCACCCCTCCACTTT.

The CDR3 region is CASSRRLQDYNSPLHF. As DNA, the CDR3 is TGTGCCAGCAGCCGGAGACTACAAGACTATAATTCACCCCTCCACTTT. The chain uses TRBV11-2 and TRBJ1-6, with D hard to call. V dropped 5 bases and J dropped 3 bases, with 14 bases sitting between them. This CDR3 is built from 16 residues. Germline CDR1 reads SGHAT; CDR2 reads FQNNGV.

The CDR3 reads CAWSATQGGSDGYTF. Written as DNA, the CDR3 is TGTGCCTGGAGTGCTACCCAAGGGGGCAGTGATGGCTACACCTTC. The chain is built from TRBV30 and TRBJ1-2, with 7 positions matching TRBD1. Germline CDR1 reads GTSNPN; CDR2 reads SVGIG (reference sequence). The CDR3 loop spans 15 amino acids. The V segment lost 1 base and the J segment 6 bases; nucleotides outside the gene matches: 11.

The chain links TRBV20-1 to TRBJ1-5; TRBD1 matches at 10 bases. The CDR3 contains 14 residues. Losses at the gene ends were 5 bases for V and 8 bases for J; bases not matched to a gene: 9. Germline V lookup: CDR1 DFQATT, CDR2 SNEGSKA (reference sequence). The DNA of the CDR3 is TGCAGTGCTGGTGGACAGGGGGTAAGGGAGCCCCAGCATTTT. It specifies CSAGGQGVREPQHF.

This clone came up a few times. The chain couples TRBV6-6 to TRBJ2-2; possible D gene TRBD2, 6 bases. The CDR3 sequence is 14 residues long. Trimming removed 6 bases from V and 0 bases from J, with 8 bases in between. Per germline, CDR1 MNHNY and CDR2 SVGAGI (reference sequence). CDR3 in DNA: TGTGCCAGCAGACGGGAGACGAACACCGGGGAGCTGTTTTTT. Its protein is CASRRETNTGELFF.

The CDR3 protein is CASSYHTSVSSGYTF. The CDR3 region has the DNA TGTGCCAGCAGCTACCATACTTCGGTTTCGAGTGGCTACACCTTC. This chain uses TRBV3-1 (or the pseudogene TRBV3-2) with TRBJ1-2; no clear D. V lost 5 bases, J lost 7 bases, and 20 bases lay in between. Looked up from germline, CDR1 is LGHDT and CDR2 is YNNKEL (reference sequence). There are 15 residues in the CDR3.

This clone was seen only once. The chain has TRBV5-8 and TRBJ1-2; maybe TRBD1 (5 bases). Trimming pared 8 bases from V and 2 bases from J, leaving 13 bases between. CDR1 is SGHTS and CDR2 is YDEGEE in the germline V gene. The CDR3 is 13 amino acids. The CDR3 here is CASSGRSNYGYTF. In nucleotides, the CDR3 is TGTGCCAGTTCAGGGAGGTCGAACTATGGCTACACCTTC.

The chain employs TRBV27 and TRBJ2-2, with TRBD2 matching 11 bases. The CDR3 consists of 16 residues. Trimming removed 5 bases from V and 4 bases from J; junction bases left unmatched: 6. CDR1 and CDR2 from the germline V gene are MNHEY and SMNVEV (reference sequence). The CDR3 is CASSVTGTSGTGELFF. CDR3 in DNA: TGTGCCAGCAGTGTTACCGGGACTAGCGGCACCGGGGAGCTGTTTTTT.

This chain links TRBV6-2 or TRBV6-3 with TRBJ1-2; D not resolved. The V gene's germline CDR1 is MNHEY and CDR2 SVGEGT. The CDR3 is 14 amino acids. V dropped 0 bases and J dropped 2 bases, with 7 bases sitting between them. DNA for the CDR3: TGTGCCAGCAGTTACTCGGCGCGGAACTATGGCTACACCTTC. This gives the protein CASSYSARNYGYTF.

J is TRBJ2-2 and V is TRBV18; D unresolved. The CDR3 length is 12 residues. Trimming shortened V by 4 bases and J by 6 bases, and 6 bases separated the two germline ends. Germline V gene sequence: CDR1 KGHSH, CDR2 LQKENI. This chain's CDR3 is CASSLRSGELFF. For the CDR3, the DNA is TGTGCCAGCTCACTCAGATCCGGGGAGCTGTTTTTT.

The rearrangement joins TRBV7-2 to TRBJ1-5; 8 bases are shared with TRBD1. This CDR3 has 16 amino acids. Germline assignment: CDR1 SGHTA and CDR2 FQGNSA. The V and J ends lost 5 bases and 4 bases, in that order; junction bases with no gene match: 10. CDR3 sequence (DNA): TGTGCCAGCAGCGAGCGCGACAGGGGAGGGAATCAGCCCCAGCATTTT. Its translation is CASSERDRGGNQPQHF. The whole variable domain, filled in from reference TRBV7-2 and TRBJ1-5, reads GAGVSQSPSNKVTEKGKDVELRCDPISGHTALYWYRQSLGQGLEFLIYFQGNSAPDKSGLPSDRFSAERTGGSVSTLTIQRTQQEDSAVYLCASSERDRGGNQPQHFGDGTRLSIL.

This clone was counted only a few times. This specimen includes other DNA sequences encoding the same CDR3. The V gene is TRBV5-1, the J gene TRBJ2-5; D possibly corresponds to TRBD1 (6 bases). The V end lost 0 bases, the J end lost 5 bases, and 11 bases lay between the germline ends. This CDR3 is 14 amino acids long. Germline V gives CDR1 SGHRS, CDR2 YFSETQ. The DNA for the CDR3 is TGCGCCAGCAGCTTGGAGGCAGGACAGGAGACCCAGTACTTC. Amino acid sequence: CASSLEAGQETQYF.

The chain employs TRBV2 and TRBJ2-1, with D perhaps matching TRBD1 (6 bases). CDR3 length equals 12 residues. The V gene lost 6 bases and the J gene lost 9 bases, with 12 bases spanning the gap. The germline gives CDR1 SNHLY, CDR2 FYNNEI. This CDR3 reads CASRRQESEQFF. DNA of the CDR3: TGTGCCAGCAGAAGACAGGAGAGTGAGCAGTTCTTC.

The sample holds one count of this clone. The chain carries TRBV27 and TRBJ1-1; 8 positions match TRBD1. This CDR3 has 17 amino acids. The V gene end was trimmed by 7 bases and the J gene end by 1 base; junction bases not matched to a gene: 14. Germline V gene sequence: CDR1 MNHEY, CDR2 SMNVEV (reference sequence). This CDR3 is CASTMRGRGPPNTEAFF. The CDR3 region has the DNA TGTGCCAGCACCATGCGGGGCAGGGGGCCCCCGAACACTGAAGCTTTCTTT.

The chain couples TRBV3-1 (or the pseudogene TRBV3-2) to TRBJ1-2, with D tentatively TRBD1 (6 bases). Per germline, CDR1 LGHDT and CDR2 YNNKEL (reference sequence). The V end lost 0 bases, the J end lost 0 bases, and 8 bases lay between the germline ends. The CDR3 runs 15 residues. The CDR3 reads CASSQDGQTNYGYTF. In DNA, the CDR3 is TGTGCCAGCAGCCAAGATGGACAGACTAACTATGGCTACACCTTC.

V usage is TRBV29-1 and J usage is TRBJ2-5; no firm D call. Germline assignment: CDR1 SQVTM and CDR2 ANQGSEA. V was pared by 2 bases and J by 0 bases, with 4 bases between. The CDR3 runs to 12 residues. CDR3 amino acids: CSVELNQETQYF. The DNA of the CDR3 is TGCAGCGTTGAACTAAACCAAGAGACCCAGTACTTC.

The CDR3 DNA is TGCGCCAGCAGCCCGACAGGGGAAAGTTATAGCAATCAGCCCCAGCATTTT. It translates to CASSPTGESYSNQPQHF. This chain joins TRBV4-1 and TRBJ1-5; TRBD1 aligns across 8 bases. The CDR3 is made up of 17 amino acids. CDR1 MGHRA and CDR2 YSYEKL come from the germline V gene. J gave up 0 bases and V 4 bases, and 8 bases lay outside the gene matches.

This clone was seen a single time. The J gene is TRBJ1-1, the V gene TRBV29-1; TRBD1 aligns across 11 bases. Unmatched junction bases numbered 7, after V lost 6 bases and J lost 1 base. In germline, CDR1 is SQVTM, CDR2 ANQGSEA. The CDR3 has 15 amino acids. The chain's CDR3 is CSVRTGGAGNTEAFF. Here the CDR3 DNA reads TGCAGCGTGAGGACAGGGGGCGCGGGGAACACTGAAGCTTTCTTT.

The chain joins TRBV19 to TRBJ2-3, with 8 bases matching TRBD2. The CDR3 is 12 residues long. With 9 bases clipped from V and 14 bases from J, the junction kept 13 bases outside the gene matches. Germline assignment: CDR1 LNHDA and CDR2 SQIVND (reference sequence). CDR3 DNA sequence: TGTGCCAGCCAATTGTCGGGGGGGCCAGCGTATTTT. Residues: CASQLSGGPAYF.

V gene TRBV19 combines with J gene TRBJ1-5, with D perhaps TRBD1 (5 bases). The V end lost 5 bases, the J end lost 1 base, and 15 bases lay between the germline ends. CDR1 LNHDA and CDR2 SQIVND come from the germline V gene (reference sequence). This CDR3 contains 16 residues. The CDR3 DNA reads as TGTGCCAGTAGTCCTGGGGCCCCCATAAGCAATCAGCCCCAGCATTTT. Its protein product is CASSPGAPISNQPQHF.